These 20 T cell receptor beta chains were all obtained from the same sample, sequenced in a study of regulatory T cells in long-lasting Graves disease. Regarding time point: newly diagnosed GD, antithyroid drugs for less than 3 months. RNA from PBMCs was the source of the TCR library. Arm-PCR of CDR3 regions with iRepertoire HTBI primers generated TCR beta libraries. In TCRdb, the multiplex PCR reads were re-called with MiXCR into one record per CDR3 protein. The repertoire includes roughly 500,000 distinct CDR3 sequences, around 11% of them detected once, and roughly 9.3% sits in the top ten. These data were also reused for a study on T cells in Graves' hyperthyroidism and ophthalmopathy.

The sequenced sample was peripheral blood mononuclear cells (PBMCs), obtained at new diagnosis, from a patient treated with antithyroid drugs. The receptor source for this set is a woman aged 30 to 39 with Graves disease.

This clonotype was seen only a few times. The rearrangement uses TRBV6-2 or TRBV6-3 and TRBJ2-2; D is ambiguous. The CDR3 length is 16 residues. Trimming stripped 5 bases from V and 0 bases from J, with 13 bases between. Germline-derived CDR1 and CDR2 are MNHEY and SVGEGT. CDR3 bases: TGTGCCAGCAGTGGAACCTTCGGCTCGAACACCGGGGAGCTGTTTTTT. Its protein is CASSGTFGSNTGELFF.

This clonotype has more than one count but fewer than ten. The chain has TRBV19 and TRBJ2-7; either TRBD1 or TRBD2 may fit D (5 bases each). This CDR3 is 15 amino acids long. V shed 8 bases and J shed 5 bases, with 22 bases lying between them. CDR1 is LNHDA and CDR2 is SQIVND in the germline V gene (reference sequence). The CDR3 DNA reads TGTGCCAGTTCCGGGGCGACAGCCCATCGACACGAGCAGTACTTC. Protein product: CASSGATAHRHEQYF.

The chain carries TRBV6-1 and TRBJ2-6; 7 bases are shared with TRBD2. Losses at the gene ends were 8 bases for V and 2 bases for J; bases not matched to a gene: 21. The germline V gene has CDR1 MNHNS and CDR2 SASEGT. The CDR3 is made up of 20 amino acids. DNA for the CDR3: TGTGCCAGCGGAACCACCCAATTGGGAGGGAGCGCAGCTGGGGCCAACGTCCTGACTTTC. As protein: CASGTTQLGGSAAGANVLTF.

V usage is TRBV7-8 and J usage is TRBJ2-5; D gene uncertain. The CDR3 length is 16 residues. The V and J ends lost 5 bases and 5 bases respectively, with 21 bases between them. Looked up from germline, CDR1 is SGHVS and CDR2 is FQNEAQ. CDR3 DNA sequence: TGTGCCAGCAGCGTAGTCGGCGGTGGGTATCGGGAGACCCAGTACTTC. The encoded protein is CASSVVGGGYRETQYF.

This clonotype was observed at least ten times. An end of the junction differs from the germline gene, which may be a read error. This sequence joins TRBV7-9 and TRBJ2-1; the D gene is possibly TRBD2 (6 bases). The CDR3 spans 14 residues. Germline loops: CDR1 SEHNR, CDR2 FQNEAQ (reference sequence). The CDR3 DNA reads as TGTGCCAGCAGCCCTTGGAGGGGAAGGAATGAACAGTTCTTC. It yields the protein CASSPWRGRNEQFF.

The chain joins TRBV30 to TRBJ1-2; 10 positions agree with TRBD1. V lost 1 base to trimming and J lost 2 bases; unmatched junction nucleotides: 4. The germline V gene has CDR1 GTSNPN and CDR2 SVGIG (reference sequence). The CDR3 loop spans 15 amino acids. DNA for the CDR3: TGTGCCTGGAGTGGGACAGGGGGTATCAACTATGGCTACACCTTC. Protein product: CAWSGTGGINYGYTF.

The chain is built from TRBV2 and TRBJ2-7, with 13 bases lining up with TRBD2. The CDR3 extends over 14 amino acids. V was pared by 7 bases and J by 3 bases, with 3 bases of the junction left unmatched. Germline V lookup: CDR1 SNHLY, CDR2 FYNNEI. CDR3 sequence: CASTGTSGNYEQYF. In DNA form, the CDR3 reads TGTGCCAGCACCGGGACTAGCGGGAACTACGAGCAGTACTTC. Combining the CDR3 with reference TRBV2 and TRBJ2-7 gives the whole variable domain EPEVTQTPSHQVTQMGQEVILRCVPISNHLYFYWYRQILGQKVEFLVSFYNNEISEKSEIFDDQFSVERPDGSNFTLKIRSTKLEDSAMYFCASTGTSGNYEQYFGPGTRLTVT.

This clonotype has a handful of counts. The chain is built from TRBV4-1 and TRBJ1-2; D gene ambiguous. The CDR3 is 14 amino acids. Germline loops: CDR1 MGHRA, CDR2 YSYEKL. Trimming took 0 bases from V and 8 from J, leaving 13 bases between them. CDR3 bases: TGCGCCAGCAGCCAAGATCGCACAATAGGAGGCTACACCTTC. Protein: CASSQDRTIGGYTF.

This clonotype was recorded many times. The genes are TRBV28 and TRBJ2-7; D is unresolved. The germline V gene encodes CDR1 MDHEN and CDR2 SYDVKM. Trimming removed 6 bases at V and 3 bases at J, with 15 bases between. CDR3 length: 14 amino acids. In DNA, the CDR3 is TGTGCCAGCAGGTCCCCGCACAGAGACTACGAGCAGTACTTC. This encodes CASRSPHRDYEQYF. Using reference TRBV28 and TRBJ2-7 for the parts outside the CDR3, the full variable domain is DVKVTQSSRYLVKRTGEKVFLECVQDMDHENMFWYRQDPGLGLRLIYFSYDVKMKEKGDIPEGYSVSREKKERFSLILESASTNQTSMYLCASRSPHRDYEQYFGPGTRLTVT.

This clonotype was detected ten times or more. V usage is TRBV3-1 and J usage is TRBJ1-2; no firm D call. Germline V gene lookup returns CDR1 LGHDT and CDR2 YNNKEL (reference sequence). The CDR3 length is 13 residues. V lost 3 bases, J lost 2 bases, and 7 bases lay in between. CDR3 nucleotides: TGTGCCAGCAGCCATGGTACCAACTATGGCTACACCTTC. It yields the protein CASSHGTNYGYTF.

This clonotype was detected many times. V is TRBV28 and J is TRBJ2-7, with D perhaps given as TRBD1 or TRBD2 (5 bases each). The V end was cut by 5 bases, the J end by 5 bases, with 16 bases between. The CDR3 is 14 amino acids. Germline CDR1 and CDR2: MDHEN and SYDVKM. The DNA for the CDR3 is TGTGCCAGCAGTCCCGGGACGTCGGAGGACGAGCAGTACTTC. Translating gives CASSPGTSEDEQYF.

This clonotype was seen repeatedly, ten times or more. The J gene is TRBJ1-1, the V gene TRBV7-9; tentatively, D is TRBD1 (5 bases). CDR1 is SEHNR and CDR2 is FQNEAQ in the germline V gene (reference sequence). This CDR3 region has 15 residues. V dropped 5 bases and J dropped 3 bases, with 16 bases sitting between them. CDR3 in amino acids: CASSQTARKDTEAFF. CDR3 sequence (DNA): TGTGCCAGCAGCCAGACAGCCCGAAAGGACACTGAAGCTTTCTTT. The variable domain in full, with the rest retrieved from reference TRBV7-9 and TRBJ1-1, is DTGVSQNPRHKITKRGQNVTFRCDPISEHNRLYWYRQTLGQGPEFLTYFQNEAQLEKSRLLSDRFSAERPKGSFSTLEIQRTEQGDSAMYLCASSQTARKDTEAFFGQGTRLTVV.

In its sample, this clonotype was seen many times. The chain carries TRBV28 and TRBJ2-5; 7 bases line up with TRBD1. Germline lookup yields CDR1 MDHEN and CDR2 SYDVKM. V was pared by 3 bases and J by 2 bases, with 6 bases of the junction left unmatched. The CDR3 length is 15 residues. CDR3 in DNA: TGTGCCAGCAGTTTCAATTGGGACAGTCAAGAGACCCAGTACTTC. Protein: CASSFNWDSQETQYF.

CDR3 residues: CASSYGIGTDTQYF. CDR3 nucleotides: TGTGCCAGCAGTTACGGAATCGGCACAGATACGCAGTATTTT. This chain joins TRBV6-2 or TRBV6-3 and TRBJ2-3, with D unclear. Looked up from germline, CDR1 is MNHEY and CDR2 is SVGEGT. Trimming stripped 2 bases from V and 1 base from J, with 7 bases between. The CDR3 consists of 14 residues.

This clonotype was seen more than once but under ten times. The chain employs TRBV28 and TRBJ1-2; D is ambiguous. Germline V CDR1 and CDR2: MDHEN, SYDVKM. This CDR3 is 16 amino acids long. V lost 1 base and J lost 8, with 20 bases in between. CDR3 amino acids: CASSLYGSGLRAGYTF. DNA of the CDR3: TGTGCCAGCAGTTTATATGGATCCGGTTTGAGGGCAGGCTACACCTTC.

As to this clonotype: A much more abundant neighbour one base away suggests this may be a read error. This rearrangement joins TRBV18 to TRBJ2-7, with TRBD1 identical over 8 bases. This CDR3 region has 15 residues. From germline, CDR1 is KGHSH and CDR2 LQKENI. The CDR3 DNA sequence: TGTGCCAGCTCACCTTCCGGGGACAGGTCCTACGAGAAGTACTTC. This sequence encodes CASSPSGDRSYEKYF.

This clonotype was counted many times. The V call is TRBV3-1, the J call TRBJ2-6; D ambiguous. There are 13 residues in the CDR3. V lost 5 bases and J 4 bases, leaving 6 bases between the germline ends. Per germline, CDR1 LGHDT and CDR2 YNNKEL (reference sequence). CDR3 sequence reads: CASSLSGANVLTF. The CDR3, as DNA: TGTGCCAGCAGCTTGTCCGGGGCCAACGTCCTGACTTTC.

V is TRBV20-1 and J is TRBJ2-3; 7 bases are shared with TRBD2. Trimming removed 7 bases from V and 3 bases from J; junction bases left unmatched: 13. The CDR3 is 15 residues long. Germline CDR1 DFQATT, CDR2 SNEGSKA (reference sequence). CDR3 in DNA: TGCAGTGGAGTCGGCGGGAGCCGGGGGACAGATACGCAGTATTTT. Its translation is CSGVGGSRGTDTQYF.

Ten or more counts support this clonotype. This chain links TRBV20-1 with TRBJ1-4, with TRBD1 matching over 7 bases. This CDR3 is 15 amino acids long. J lost 6 bases, V lost 1 base, and 8 bases had no gene match. The germline V gene has CDR1 DFQATT and CDR2 SNEGSKA (reference sequence). CDR3 bases: TGCAGTGCTAGAGGTGGCGGACAGGTCTATGAAAAACTGTTTTTT. Protein sequence: CSARGGGQVYEKLFF.

The rearrangement links TRBV4-1 to TRBJ1-1; D remains ambiguous. The CDR3 is 13 amino acids. V dropped 0 bases and J dropped 7 bases, with 9 bases sitting between them. Germline V lookup: CDR1 MGHRA, CDR2 YSYEKL. CDR3 loop: CASSQDRGIEAFF. The CDR3 DNA reads as TGCGCCAGCAGCCAAGATCGCGGTATTGAAGCTTTCTTT.